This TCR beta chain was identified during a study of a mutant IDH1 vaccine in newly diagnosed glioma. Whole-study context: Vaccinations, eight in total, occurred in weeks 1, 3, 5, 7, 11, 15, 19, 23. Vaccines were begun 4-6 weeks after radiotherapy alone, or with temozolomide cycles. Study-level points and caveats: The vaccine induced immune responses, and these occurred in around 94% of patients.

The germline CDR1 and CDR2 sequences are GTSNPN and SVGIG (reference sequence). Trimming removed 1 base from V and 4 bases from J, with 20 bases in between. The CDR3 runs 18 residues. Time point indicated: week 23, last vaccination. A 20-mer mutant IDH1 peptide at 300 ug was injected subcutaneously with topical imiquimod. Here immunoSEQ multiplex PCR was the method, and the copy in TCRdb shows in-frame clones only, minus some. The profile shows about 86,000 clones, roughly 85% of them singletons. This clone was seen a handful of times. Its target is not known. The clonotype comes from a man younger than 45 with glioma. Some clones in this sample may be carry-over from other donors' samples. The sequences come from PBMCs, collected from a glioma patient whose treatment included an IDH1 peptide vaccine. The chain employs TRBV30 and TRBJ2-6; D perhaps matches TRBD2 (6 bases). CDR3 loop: CAWSDFLFGGAGANVLTF. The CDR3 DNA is TGTGCCTGGAGTGACTTCCTTTTTGGAGGGGCCGGGGCCAACGTCCTGACTTTC. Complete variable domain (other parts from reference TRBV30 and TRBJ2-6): SQTIHQWPATLVQPVGSPLSLECTVEGTSNPNLYWYRQAAGRGLQLLFYSVGIGQISSEVPQNLSASRPQDRQFILSSKKLLLSDSGFYLCAWSDFLFGGAGANVLTFGAGSRLTVL.